These T cell receptor beta chains were read from a single sample in a study of CD8 T cells in Susac syndrome. TCRdb independently ran MiXCR on the immunoSEQ multiplex PCR reads; one entry per CDR3 protein. The profile shows about 76,000 distinct CDR3 sequences, roughly 90% of them singletons. Sequencing used CD8+ T cells from PBMCs. The receptors shown here come from a human donor with multiple sclerosis. CDR3s include the opening cysteine and the closing phenylalanine or tryptophan. A D gene is named only where the DNA matches it firmly. Expanded clones are given a class, and other clones once, few, many or no size at all.

abundance	v_gene	j_gene	d_gene	CDR3aa	CDR3nt
.	TRBV7-3	TRBJ2-1	TRBD2	CASSLEAGGYNEQFF	TGTGCCAGCAGCTTAGAAGCGGGGGGCTACAATGAGCAGTTCTTC
.	TRBV27	TRBJ2-7	.	CASATSGGLSNTYEQYF	TGTGCCAGCGCGACTTCTGGGGGGCTTAGTAATACCTACGAGCAGTACTTC
few	TRBV7-6	TRBJ1-1	.	CASSFRINTEAFF	TGTGCCAGCAGCTTCAGAATAAACACTGAAGCTTTCTTT
.	TRBV4-3	TRBJ2-7	.	CASSQEAQGLSYEQYF	TGCGCCAGCAGCCAAGAGGCCCAGGGGCTCTCCTACGAGCAGTACTTC
.	TRBV4-1	TRBJ2-3	TRBD2	CASSQQLAGLSGTQYF	TGCGCCAGCAGCCAACAACTAGCGGGACTATCGGGTACGCAGTATTTT
.	TRBV13	TRBJ2-7	TRBD2	CASSLGGGRIDEQYF	TGTGCCAGCAGCTTAGGAGGCGGGAGGATCGACGAGCAGTACTTC
.	TRBV6-1	TRBJ2-7	.	CASSEGSRYYEQYF	TGTGCCAGCAGTGAAGGTTCCCGATACTACGAGCAGTACTTC
once	TRBV23-1	TRBJ1-5	.	CASSQSPGRQPQHF	TGCGCCAGCAGTCAATCCCCCGGCCGGCAGCCCCAGCATTTT
.	TRBV5-6	TRBJ1-2	TRBD1	CASSLGQGWYGYTF	TGTGCCAGCAGCCTAGGACAGGGCTGGTATGGCTACACCTTC
once	TRBV11-1	TRBJ2-4	TRBD1	CASSSPRDSGVKNIQYF	TGTGCCAGCAGCTCCCCCCGGGACAGTGGAGTGAAAAACATTCAGTACTTC
.	TRBV9	TRBJ2-1	TRBD2	CASSVDSGLINEQFF	TGTGCCAGCAGCGTAGATTCGGGACTAATAAATGAGCAGTTCTTC
.	TRBV3-1	TRBJ2-1	TRBD2	CASSQDIEAGGAQFF	TGTGCCAGCAGCCAAGATATTGAAGCGGGAGGAGCGCAGTTCTTC
.	TRBV19	TRBJ1-1	.	CASSHPNTEAFF	TGTGCCAGTAGTCATCCTAACACTGAAGCTTTCTTT
.	TRBV7-9	TRBJ2-7	TRBD1	CASSFGDSYEQYF	TGTGCCAGCAGCTTTGGGGACAGCTACGAGCAGTACTTC
.	TRBV6-6	TRBJ1-1	.	CASSYAEQMNTEAFF	TGTGCCAGCAGTTACGCGGAACAGATGAACACTGAAGCTTTCTTT
.	TRBV20-1	TRBJ1-2	.	CSASNSKDYGYTF	TGCAGTGCTAGTAACAGTAAGGACTATGGCTACACCTTC
.	TRBV20-1	TRBJ2-1	TRBD2	CSASSGRASDEQFF	TGCAGTGCTTCTAGCGGGAGGGCCTCGGATGAGCAGTTCTTC
.	TRBV5-6	TRBJ1-1	.	CASSLAIMNTEAFF	TGTGCCAGCAGCTTGGCCATAATGAACACTGAAGCTTTCTTT
.	TRBV2	TRBJ2-5	TRBD2	CASSEGGTREETQYF	TGTGCCAGCAGTGAGGGAGGGACTAGAGAAGAGACCCAGTACTTC
.	TRBV4-2	TRBJ1-1	.	CASSQDWSSRVEAFF	TGTGCCAGCAGCCAAGATTGGAGCTCCAGGGTAGAAGCTTTCTTT
few	TRBV19	TRBJ2-7	.	CASSIDLADFSYEQYF	TGTGCCAGTAGTATAGATCTTGCCGACTTCTCCTACGAGCAGTACTTC
once	TRBV9	TRBJ2-2	.	CASSSNYETGELFF	TGTGCCAGCAGCTCTAACTACGAGACCGGGGAGCTGTTTTTT
.	TRBV11-2	TRBJ2-7	.	CASSENYREYF	TGTGCCAGCAGCGAAAATTACAGGGAGTACTTC
.	TRBV28	TRBJ2-1	.	CASSPGSYNEQFF	TGTGCCAGCAGCCCCGGGTCCTACAATGAGCAGTTCTTC
.	TRBV6-2/TRBV6-3	TRBJ2-5	TRBD2	CASNQTSGRPGGTQYF	TGTGCCAGCAATCAGACTAGCGGGAGGCCCGGGGGGACCCAGTACTTC
.	TRBV3-1	TRBJ2-3	TRBD2	CASSQEAGRGGYTDTQYF	TGTGCCAGCAGCCAAGAGGCGGGGCGGGGGGGATACACAGATACGCAGTATTTT
.	TRBV7-8	TRBJ2-3	TRBD2	CASSAGLAGGDWLVTDTQYF	TGTGCCAGCAGCGCCGGACTAGCGGGGGGAGACTGGTTGGTAACAGATACGCAGTATTTT
.	TRBV28	TRBJ2-7	.	CASSFVGAGYEQYF	TGTGCCAGCAGTTTCGTGGGGGCTGGATACGAGCAGTACTTC
.	TRBV2	TRBJ2-4	.	CASSEGSRGPKTLAKNIQYF	TGTGCCAGCAGTGAAGGATCCCGGGGCCCCAAAACGCTAGCCAAAAACATTCAGTACTTC
.	TRBV7-9	TRBJ2-1	TRBD1	CASSFGTGVNNEQFF	TGTGCCAGCAGCTTCGGGACAGGCGTTAACAATGAGCAGTTCTTC
.	TRBV10-2	TRBJ2-6	.	CASSGAGSGANVLTF	TGCGCCAGCAGTGGAGCCGGCTCTGGGGCCAACGTCCTGACTTTC
once	TRBV27	TRBJ2-3	TRBD2	CASSSGLAGGFDTQYF	TGTGCCAGCAGTTCCGGACTAGCGGGGGGGTTTGATACGCAGTATTTT
.	TRBV12-3/TRBV12-4	TRBJ2-7	.	CASSLMGFYEQYF	TGTGCCAGCAGTTTAATGGGGTTCTACGAGCAGTACTTC
.	TRBV11-2	TRBJ2-2	.	CASSLGPGPLTGELFF	TGTGCCAGCAGCCTAGGCCCGGGACCCTTGACCGGGGAGCTGTTTTTT
.	TRBV28	TRBJ2-2	.	CASSLLGRTGELFF	TGTGCCAGCAGTTTATTAGGGCGGACCGGGGAGCTGTTTTTT
.	TRBV3-1	TRBJ1-2	.	CASSQSADRDYNYGYTF	TGTGCCAGCAGCCAATCAGCCGACAGAGACTATAACTATGGCTACACCTTC
.	TRBV5-1	TRBJ1-1	.	CASQTRENTEAFF	TGCGCCAGCCAAACCCGGGAGAACACTGAAGCTTTCTTT
once	TRBV20-1	TRBJ2-2	.	CSARPGGTQGTGELFF	TGCAGTGCTAGACCAGGGGGGACGCAGGGCACCGGGGAGCTGTTTTTT
.	TRBV25-1	TRBJ2-1	TRBD2	CASSATSGYNEQFF	TGTGCCAGCAGTGCCACTAGCGGATACAATGAGCAGTTCTTC
.	TRBV9	TRBJ2-3	.	CASSVSRDGTDTQYF	TGTGCCAGCAGCGTATCCCGGGACGGCACAGATACGCAGTATTTT
.	TRBV19	TRBJ1-1	.	CASIDGGFTEAFF	TGTGCCAGCATTGATGGGGGATTCACTGAAGCTTTCTTT
.	TRBV30	TRBJ2-1	.	CAWSVRDNEQFF	TGTGCCTGGAGTGTACGAGACAATGAGCAGTTCTTC
.	TRBV5-6	TRBJ2-7	TRBD2	CASSYSGRAYEQYF	TGTGCCAGCAGTTATAGCGGGAGAGCCTACGAGCAGTACTTC
.	TRBV6-1	TRBJ1-1	.	CASRTDRNTEAFF	TGTGCCAGCAGAACAGACAGGAACACTGAAGCTTTCTTT
.	TRBV28	TRBJ1-5	.	CASSFGGQGQPQHF	TGTGCCAGCAGTTTCGGGGGCCAGGGCCAGCCCCAGCATTTT
.	TRBV12-3/TRBV12-4	TRBJ2-2	TRBD1	CASGDSLNTGELFF	TGTGCCAGCGGGGACAGCTTGAACACCGGGGAGCTGTTTTTT
.	TRBV2	TRBJ2-5	.	CASSEMTEELETQYF	TGTGCCAGCAGTGAAATGACCGAGGAGTTGGAGACCCAGTACTTC
.	TRBV9	TRBJ2-3	TRBD2	CASSALSGEGTDTQYF	TGTGCCAGCAGCGCCCTCAGCGGGGAGGGCACAGATACGCAGTATTTT
.	TRBV3-1	TRBJ2-7	TRBD2	CASSLGAGVYEQYF	TGTGCCAGCAGTCTGGGAGCGGGAGTCTACGAGCAGTACTTC
.	TRBV20-1	TRBJ2-3	TRBD2	CSASDLAGESTDTQYF	TGCAGTGCTAGTGACTTAGCGGGGGAGAGCACAGATACGCAGTATTTT
.	TRBV11-2	TRBJ2-5	.	CASCGEGNQETQYF	TGTGCCAGCTGTGGGGAAGGGAATCAAGAGACCCAGTACTTC
.	TRBV30	TRBJ2-7	TRBD2	CAWSFPSGSFPYEQYF	TGTGCCTGGAGTTTCCCTAGCGGGAGTTTCCCCTACGAGCAGTACTTC
.	TRBV27	TRBJ2-7	TRBD1	CASSLVGTGDYEQYF	TGTGCCAGCAGTTTAGTTGGGACAGGGGACTACGAGCAGTACTTC
.	TRBV4-1	TRBJ2-4	TRBD2	CASSQRQAGGIQYF	TGCGCCAGCAGCCAGCGACAAGCGGGGGGCATTCAGTACTTC
.	TRBV4-1	TRBJ1-5	.	CASSQDKGVVNQPQHF	TGCGCCAGCAGCCAAGATAAGGGGGTTGTCAATCAGCCCCAGCATTTT
.	TRBV5-6	TRBJ2-7	.	CASSPAGESSYEQYF	TGTGCCAGCAGCCCGGCCGGAGAGAGCTCCTACGAGCAGTACTTC
.	TRBV19	TRBJ2-1	.	CASSSRLDSVSYNEQFF	TGTGCCAGTAGTTCTCGACTAGATTCAGTGTCCTACAATGAGCAGTTCTTC
.	TRBV6-2/TRBV6-3	TRBJ2-1	TRBD2	CASSQLAAYAEQFF	TGTGCCAGCAGTCAACTAGCGGCCTATGCTGAGCAGTTCTTC
.	TRBV14	TRBJ1-5	.	CASSQEYPGIINQPQHF	TGTGCCAGCAGCCAAGAATACCCGGGGATTATCAATCAGCCCCAGCATTTT
once	TRBV6-2/TRBV6-3	TRBJ1-2	.	CASSPDGHYGYTF	TGTGCCAGCTCGCCCGACGGGCACTATGGCTACACCTTC